Listed here are 21 T cell receptor beta chains from one sample, sequenced in a study. MiXCR, applied by TCRdb to the 5' RACE reads, yields one record per CDR3 protein. The repertoire holds about 5,200 distinct CDR3 sequences, with around 70% as singletons. The sequencing sample was made of naive CD4+ T cells sorted from blood. Subset given: naive CD4+ T cells, CD4+CD45RA+CD25-. The receptors originated from a female donor with breast cancer.

In this sample, this clonotype turned up a few times. The CDR3 sequence is CASSEVVTGGGYTF. For the CDR3, the DNA is TGTGCCAGCAGTGAAGTAGTGACAGGGGGTGGCTACACCTTC. The rearrangement joins TRBV6-1 to TRBJ1-2, with 9 positions matching TRBD1. Germline V gene lookup returns CDR1 MNHNS and CDR2 SASEGT. The CDR3 loop spans 14 amino acids. The ends lost 1 base at V and 7 bases at J; junction bases unmatched: 4.

Points on this clonotype: A read error is likely, as this CDR3 ends without the conserved phenylalanine or tryptophan. This chain joins TRBV20-1 and TRBJ1-5; no clear D. CDR1 is DFQATT and CDR2 is SNEGSKA in the germline V gene (reference sequence). Trimming shortened V by 1 base and J by 2 bases, and 6 bases separated the two germline ends. The CDR3 is 13 amino acids. CDR3 in DNA: TGCAGTGCTAGAGCTAGCCGCAATCAGCCCCAGCATTCT. Translated: CSARASRNQPQHS.

A single count supports this clonotype. The chain uses TRBV7-2 and TRBJ1-1; no reliable D call. The CDR3 is 15 residues long. V lost 5 bases to trimming and J lost 1 base, with 14 bases between them. Germline-derived CDR1 and CDR2 are SGHTA and FQGNSA. CDR3 in DNA: TGTGCCAGCAGCCTACCCTTGGACGGGAACACTGAAGCTTTCTTT. This encodes CASSLPLDGNTEAFF. Filled out from reference TRBV7-2 and TRBJ1-1, the complete variable domain reads GAGVSQSPSNKVTEKGKDVELRCDPISGHTALYWYRQSLGQGLEFLIYFQGNSAPDKSGLPSDRFSAERTGGSVSTLTIQRTQQEDSAVYLCASSLPLDGNTEAFFGQGTRLTVV.

This clonotype was detected once. The chain carries TRBV6-4 and TRBJ1-1, with D tentatively TRBD1 (5 bases). The germline V gene has CDR1 MRHNA and CDR2 SNTAGT. CDR3 length: 13 amino acids. V lost 2 bases and J lost 4, with 8 bases in between. The CDR3 region is CASSDQGGTEAFF. Written as DNA, the CDR3 is TGTGCCAGCAGTGACCAGGGCGGCACTGAAGCTTTCTTT.

The chain carries TRBV7-2 and TRBJ2-5; 14 bases fit TRBD2. CDR1 is SGHTA, CDR2 FQGNSA, per germline. CDR3 size: 16 residues. J lost 4 bases, V lost 5 bases, and 6 bases had no gene match. The chain's CDR3 is CASSPTSGRVSETQYF. The CDR3, as DNA: TGTGCCAGCAGCCCGACTAGCGGGAGGGTGTCAGAGACCCAGTACTTC.

This sequence joins TRBV5-1 and TRBJ2-1; 8 bases line up with TRBD2. The CDR3 loop spans 15 amino acids. Germline CDR1 and CDR2: SGHRS and YFSETQ. After removal of 1 base from V and 5 bases from J, the junction contained 5 bases not matched to a gene. The CDR3 region has the DNA TGCGCCAGCAGCTTGAGCGGGAGCGGCCACAATGAGCAGTTCTTC. This translates into CASSLSGSGHNEQFF.

The V gene is TRBV5-1, the J gene TRBJ1-1; possibly TRBD1 for D (6 bases). Between the trimmed V and J ends, which lost 1 base and 2 bases, there was a span of 12 bases. This CDR3 region has 15 residues. The germline CDR1 and CDR2 sequences are SGHRS and YFSETQ. CDR3 loop: CASSLTGKYNTEAFF. The CDR3 bases are TGCGCCAGCAGCTTGACAGGGAAGTATAACACTGAAGCTTTCTTT.

V usage is TRBV27 and J usage is TRBJ1-2, with a tentative D call TRBD1 (5 bases). CDR1 and CDR2 from the germline V gene are MNHEY and SMNVEV (reference sequence). This CDR3 region has 15 residues. The V end lost 0 bases, the J end lost 7 bases, and 15 bases lay between the germline ends. CDR3 amino acids: CASSLSGQGYSGYTF. DNA for the CDR3: TGTGCCAGCAGTTTATCTGGGCAGGGCTATAGTGGCTACACCTTC.

The chain uses TRBV3-1 and TRBJ2-5, with 11 nucleotides matching TRBD2. The CDR3 length is 15 residues. J lost 0 bases, V lost 6 bases, and 3 bases had no gene match. CDR1 and CDR2 from the germline V gene are LGHDT and YNNKEL (reference sequence). CDR3 coding DNA: TGTGCCAGCAGTCTGGGACTAGCGGACCAAGAGACCCAGTACTTC. It specifies CASSLGLADQETQYF.

The rearrangement joins TRBV20-1 to TRBJ2-2; D remains ambiguous. This CDR3 spans 13 amino acids. Germline-derived CDR1 and CDR2 are DFQATT and SNEGSKA (reference sequence). V lost 3 bases and J lost 7, with 12 bases in between. The CDR3 is CSASNPALGELFF. Written as DNA, the CDR3 is TGCAGTGCTAGTAATCCAGCTCTCGGGGAGCTGTTTTTT.

This clonotype was seen a handful of times. The CDR3 sequence: CASSLLSHEAFF. DNA for the CDR3: TGTGCCAGCAGCTTGTTGTCTCATGAAGCTTTCTTT. The rearrangement joins TRBV5-4 to TRBJ1-1; D not resolved. The V end was cut by 1 base, the J end by 7 bases, with 8 bases between. This CDR3 has 12 amino acids. Germline V gives CDR1 SGHNT, CDR2 YYREEE (reference sequence).

The chain combines TRBV10-1 with TRBJ2-5; the D is unclear. Looked up from germline, CDR1 is WNHNN and CDR2 is SYGVQD (reference sequence). Trimming took off 6 bases at V and 4 bases at J, with 9 bases between the two ends. The length of the CDR3 is 12 residues. The CDR3 loop is CASSDTLETQYF. CDR3 nucleotides: TGCGCCAGCAGCGATACATTAGAGACCCAGTACTTC.

The chain joins TRBV28 to TRBJ2-5; D is possibly TRBD2 (7 bases). This CDR3 region has 14 residues. Germline V gene data show CDR1 as MDHEN and CDR2 as SYDVKM. Trimming took off 5 bases at V and 5 bases at J, with 15 bases between the two ends. DNA for the CDR3: TGTGCCAGCAGTCAGGGGAGGGAGGTCGAGACCCAGTACTTC. As protein: CASSQGREVETQYF.

The V and J genes are TRBV20-1 and TRBJ2-1, with TRBD2 identical over 7 bases. The germline gives CDR1 DFQATT, CDR2 SNEGSKA (reference sequence). With V trimmed by 6 bases and J by 1 base, 12 bases remained unmatched. The CDR3 is 16 residues long. CDR3 coding DNA: TGCAGTGCCACCAAAGGGACTACCCCATCCTACAATGAGCAGTTCTTC. Amino acids: CSATKGTTPSYNEQFF.

The genes are TRBV5-5 and TRBJ1-1, with 12 nucleotides matching TRBD1. Germline V lookup: CDR1 SGHKS, CDR2 YYEKEE (reference sequence). V gave up 4 bases and J gave up 4 bases; unmatched junction bases: 5. The length of the CDR3 is 15 residues. CDR3 in DNA: TGTGCCAGCAGCGGGGACAGGGGGCCGGGCACTGAAGCTTTCTTT. Translated: CASSGDRGPGTEAFF.

The V gene is TRBV30, the J gene TRBJ2-1, with 10 bases lining up with TRBD2. V dropped 2 bases and J dropped 13; count of bases not matched to a gene: 8. The CDR3 sequence is 13 residues long. Germline V gene data show CDR1 as GTSNPN and CDR2 as SVGIG (reference sequence). The CDR3 bases are TGTGCCTGGAGTAAGACTAGCGGGCGGGTTCAGTTCTTC. This codes for CAWSKTSGRVQFF.

The chain links TRBV5-1 to TRBJ2-3, with TRBD1 matching over 11 bases. The J call is in doubt because the DNA end fits TRBJ2-7 better. CDR1 and CDR2 (germline): SGHRS, YFSETQ. The CDR3 consists of 16 residues. The CDR3 region has the DNA TGCGCCAGCAGCTTGGGAGCGATGGACAGGGGGCGCGAGCAGTACTTC. It yields the protein CASSLGAMDRGREQYF.

This clonotype was seen once. The DNA for the CDR3 is TGTGCCAGCAGCCCCCGGGTGGGGCCGGTCGAGCAGTACTTC. It yields the protein CASSPRVGPVEQYF. V is TRBV11-2 and J is TRBJ2-7; D is possibly TRBD1 (5 bases). The V end was cut by 5 bases, the J end by 6 bases, with 17 bases between. This CDR3 is built from 14 residues. CDR1 is SGHAT and CDR2 is FQNNGV in the germline V gene.

This clonotype was seen just once. The conserved closing phenylalanine or tryptophan is absent in this CDR3, likely reflecting a read error. This chain connects TRBV20-1 to TRBJ2-6; 11 bases are shared with TRBD2. The J call may be in error: the DNA end matches TRBJ2-5 better. Germline CDR1 and CDR2: DFQATT and SNEGSKA (reference sequence). This CDR3 has 15 amino acids. CDR3 DNA: TGCAGTGCTAGAGGTACTAGCGGGAGCTCAGAGACCCAGTACATG. Its translation: CSARGTSGSSETQYM.

The chain is built from TRBV7-2 and TRBJ2-1; 9 nucleotides align to TRBD1. CDR3 length: 19 residues. From germline, CDR1 is SGHTA and CDR2 FQGNSA. Trimming at V came to 4 bases and at J to 1 base, leaving 14 bases not matched to a gene. The CDR3 loop reads CASSSLLSSGQGSYNEQFF. CDR3 coding DNA: TGTGCCAGCAGCTCCCTTCTTTCCTCCGGACAGGGGTCCTACAATGAGCAGTTCTTC.

The V gene is TRBV29-1, the J gene TRBJ1-1; D remains ambiguous. The germline V and J ends were trimmed by 3 bases and 1 base, with 9 bases remaining between them. The germline V gene has CDR1 SQVTM and CDR2 ANQGSEA. The CDR3 has 13 residues. The CDR3 DNA reads as TGCAGCGTTGACTCGCCTGAGAACACTGAAGCTTTCTTT. It codes for CSVDSPENTEAFF.